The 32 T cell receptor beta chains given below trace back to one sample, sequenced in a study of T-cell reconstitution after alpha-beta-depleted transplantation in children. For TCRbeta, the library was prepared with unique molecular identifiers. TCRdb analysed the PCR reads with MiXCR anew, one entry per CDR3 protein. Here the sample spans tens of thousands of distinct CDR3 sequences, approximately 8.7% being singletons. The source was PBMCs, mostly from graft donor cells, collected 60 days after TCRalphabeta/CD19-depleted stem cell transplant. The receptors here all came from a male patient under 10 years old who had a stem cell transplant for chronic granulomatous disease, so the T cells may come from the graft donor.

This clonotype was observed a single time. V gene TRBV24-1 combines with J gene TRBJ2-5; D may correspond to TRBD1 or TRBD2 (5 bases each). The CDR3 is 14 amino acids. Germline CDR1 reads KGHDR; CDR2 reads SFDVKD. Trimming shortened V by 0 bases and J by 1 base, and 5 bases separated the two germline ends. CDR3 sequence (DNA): TGTGCCACCAGTGATTTGGGGGGCCAAGAGACCCAGTACTTC. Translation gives CATSDLGGQETQYF.

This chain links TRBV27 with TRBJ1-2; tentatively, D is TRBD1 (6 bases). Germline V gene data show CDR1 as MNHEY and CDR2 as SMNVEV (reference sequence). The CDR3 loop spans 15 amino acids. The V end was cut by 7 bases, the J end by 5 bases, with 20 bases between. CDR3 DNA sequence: TGTGCCAGCACCAAAACAGTCACAGGGCCTTATGGCTACACCTTC. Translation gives CASTKTVTGPYGYTF.

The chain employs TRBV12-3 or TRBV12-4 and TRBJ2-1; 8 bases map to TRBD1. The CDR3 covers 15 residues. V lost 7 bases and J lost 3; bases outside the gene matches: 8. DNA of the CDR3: TGTGCCAGCACCGGGGTTGGGACAGGCTACAATGAGCAGTTCTTC. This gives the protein CASTGVGTGYNEQFF.

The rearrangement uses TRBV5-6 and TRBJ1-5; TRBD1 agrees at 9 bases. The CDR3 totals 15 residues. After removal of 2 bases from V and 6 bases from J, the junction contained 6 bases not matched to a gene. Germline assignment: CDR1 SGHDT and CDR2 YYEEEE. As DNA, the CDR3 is TGTGCCAGCAGCTTCTGGACAGGGGTTGGTCAGCCCCAGCATTTT. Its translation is CASSFWTGVGQPQHF.

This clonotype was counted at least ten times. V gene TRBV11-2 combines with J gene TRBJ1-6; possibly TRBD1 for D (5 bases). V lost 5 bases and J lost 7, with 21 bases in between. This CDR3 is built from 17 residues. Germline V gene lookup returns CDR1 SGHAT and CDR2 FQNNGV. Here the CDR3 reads CASSLPFGAGFNSPLHF. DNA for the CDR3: TGTGCCAGCAGCCTCCCTTTTGGGGCAGGGTTCAATTCACCCCTCCACTTT.

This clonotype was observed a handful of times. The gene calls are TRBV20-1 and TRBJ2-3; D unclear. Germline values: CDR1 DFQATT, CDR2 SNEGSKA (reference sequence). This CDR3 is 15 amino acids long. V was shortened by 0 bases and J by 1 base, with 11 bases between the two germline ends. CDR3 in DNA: TGCAGTGCTAGAGATAGACACTCAGGCACAGATACGCAGTATTTT. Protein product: CSARDRHSGTDTQYF.

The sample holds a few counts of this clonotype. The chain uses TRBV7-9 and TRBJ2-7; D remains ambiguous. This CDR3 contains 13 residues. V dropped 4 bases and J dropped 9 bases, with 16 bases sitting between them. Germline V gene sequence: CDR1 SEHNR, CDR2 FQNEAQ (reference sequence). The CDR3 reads CASSSITAAGQYF. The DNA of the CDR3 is TGTGCCAGCAGCTCCATTACCGCAGCCGGGCAGTACTTC.

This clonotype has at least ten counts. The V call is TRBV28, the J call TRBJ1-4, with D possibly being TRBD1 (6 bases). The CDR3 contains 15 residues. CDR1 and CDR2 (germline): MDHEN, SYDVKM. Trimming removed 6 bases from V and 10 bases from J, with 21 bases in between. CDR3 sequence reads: CASRGSRDMVGKLFF. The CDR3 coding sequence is TGTGCCAGCAGGGGGAGCCGGGACATGGTGGGAAAACTGTTTTTT. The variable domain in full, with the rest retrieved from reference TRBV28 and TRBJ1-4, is DVKVTQSSRYLVKRTGEKVFLECVQDMDHENMFWYRQDPGLGLRLIYFSYDVKMKEKGDIPEGYSVSREKKERFSLILESASTNQTSMYLCASRGSRDMVGKLFFGSGTQLSVL.

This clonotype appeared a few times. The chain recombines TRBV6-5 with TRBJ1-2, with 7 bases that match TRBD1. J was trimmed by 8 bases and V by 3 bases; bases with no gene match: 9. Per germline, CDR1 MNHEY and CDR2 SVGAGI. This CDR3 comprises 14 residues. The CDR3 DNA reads TGTGCCAGCAGTTATTACAGGGGAAAAGGCGGCTACACCTTC. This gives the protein CASSYYRGKGGYTF.

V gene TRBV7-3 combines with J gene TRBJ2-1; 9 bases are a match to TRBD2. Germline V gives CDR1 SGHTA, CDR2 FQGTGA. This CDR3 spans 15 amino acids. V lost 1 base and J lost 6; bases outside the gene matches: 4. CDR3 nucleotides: TGTGCCAGCAGCTTAATTAGCGGGAGTGGCAATGAGCAGTTCTTC. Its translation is CASSLISGSGNEQFF.

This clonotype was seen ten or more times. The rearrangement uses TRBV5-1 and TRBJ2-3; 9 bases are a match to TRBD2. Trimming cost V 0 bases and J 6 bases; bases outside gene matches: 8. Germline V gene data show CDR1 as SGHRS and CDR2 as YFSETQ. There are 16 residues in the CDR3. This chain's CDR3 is CASSLGTSGFLDTQYF. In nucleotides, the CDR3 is TGCGCCAGCAGCTTGGGTACTAGCGGGTTTTTGGATACGCAGTATTTT.

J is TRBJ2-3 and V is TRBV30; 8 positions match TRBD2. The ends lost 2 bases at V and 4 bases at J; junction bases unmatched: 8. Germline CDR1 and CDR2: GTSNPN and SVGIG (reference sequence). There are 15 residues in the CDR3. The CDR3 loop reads CAWSLSGIRADTQYF. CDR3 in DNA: TGTGCCTGGAGTCTTAGCGGGATCAGGGCAGATACGCAGTATTTT. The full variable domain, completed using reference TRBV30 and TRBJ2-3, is SQTIHQWPATLVQPVGSPLSLECTVEGTSNPNLYWYRQAAGRGLQLLFYSVGIGQISSEVPQNLSASRPQDRQFILSSKKLLLSDSGFYLCAWSLSGIRADTQYFGPGTRLTVL.

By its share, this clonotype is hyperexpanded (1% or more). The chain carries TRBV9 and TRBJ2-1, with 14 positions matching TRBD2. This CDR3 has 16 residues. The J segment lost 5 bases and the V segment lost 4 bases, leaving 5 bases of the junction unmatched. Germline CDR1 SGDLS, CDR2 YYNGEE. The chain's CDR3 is CASSNPGLAGDNEQFF. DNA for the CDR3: TGTGCCAGCAGCAATCCGGGACTAGCGGGAGACAATGAGCAGTTCTTC.

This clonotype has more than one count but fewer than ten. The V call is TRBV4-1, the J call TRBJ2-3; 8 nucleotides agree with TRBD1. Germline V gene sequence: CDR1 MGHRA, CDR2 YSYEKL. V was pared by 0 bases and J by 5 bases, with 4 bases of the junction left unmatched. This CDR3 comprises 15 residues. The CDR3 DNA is TGCGCCAGCAGCCAAGACTACGACAGGGGAGATACGCAGTATTTT. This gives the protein CASSQDYDRGDTQYF.

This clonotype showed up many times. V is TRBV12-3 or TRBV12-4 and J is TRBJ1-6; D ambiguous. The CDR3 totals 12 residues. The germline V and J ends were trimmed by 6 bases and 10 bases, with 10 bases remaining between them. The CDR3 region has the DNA TGTGCCAGCAGAACCACCGGGTCACCCCTCCACTTT. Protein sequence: CASRTTGSPLHF.

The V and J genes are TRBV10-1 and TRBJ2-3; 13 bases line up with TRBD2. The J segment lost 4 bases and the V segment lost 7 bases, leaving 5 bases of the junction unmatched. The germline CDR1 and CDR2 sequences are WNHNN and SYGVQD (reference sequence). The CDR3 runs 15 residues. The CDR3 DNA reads TGCGCCAGCACCCCGGGACTAGCGGGATCAGATACGCAGTATTTT. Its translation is CASTPGLAGSDTQYF.

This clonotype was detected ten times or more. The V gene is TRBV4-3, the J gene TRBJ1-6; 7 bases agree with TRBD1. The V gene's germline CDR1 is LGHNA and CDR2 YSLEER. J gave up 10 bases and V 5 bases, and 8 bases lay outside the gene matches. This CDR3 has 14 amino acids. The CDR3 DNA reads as TGCGCCAGCAGCGTCGAGACAGGGACATCACCCCTCCACTTT. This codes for CASSVETGTSPLHF.

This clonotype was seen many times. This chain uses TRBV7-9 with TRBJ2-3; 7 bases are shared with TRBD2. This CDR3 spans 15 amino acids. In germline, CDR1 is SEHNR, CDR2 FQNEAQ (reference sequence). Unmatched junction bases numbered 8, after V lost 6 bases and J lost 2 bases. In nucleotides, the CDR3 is TGTGCCAGCAGGCCGACTAGCAGCAACACAGATACGCAGTATTTT. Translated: CASRPTSSNTDTQYF. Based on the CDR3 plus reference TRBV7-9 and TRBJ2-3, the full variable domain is DTGVSQNPRHKITKRGQNVTFRCDPISEHNRLYWYRQTLGQGPEFLTYFQNEAQLEKSRLLSDRFSAERPKGSFSTLEIQRTEQGDSAMYLCASRPTSSNTDTQYFGPGTRLTVL.

The CDR3, as DNA: TGTGCCAGCAGTCCAATGTTCCAGGGAGGGGTCTATGGCTACACCTTC. Translated, it gives CASSPMFQGGVYGYTF. J is TRBJ1-2 and V is TRBV6-1; TRBD1 is a possible D gene (5 bases). V was trimmed by 5 bases and J by 4 bases, leaving 20 bases between them. The CDR3 has 16 residues. The V gene's germline CDR1 is MNHNS and CDR2 SASEGT.

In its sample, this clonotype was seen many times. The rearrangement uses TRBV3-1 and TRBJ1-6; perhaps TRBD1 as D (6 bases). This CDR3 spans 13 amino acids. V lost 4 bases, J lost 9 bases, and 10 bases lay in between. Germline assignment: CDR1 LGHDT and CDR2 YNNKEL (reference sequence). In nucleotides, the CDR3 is TGTGCCAGCAGCCTCGGGACATCTTCACCCCTCCACTTT. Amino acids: CASSLGTSSPLHF.

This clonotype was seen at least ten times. The CDR3 loop reads CSARGGHEYEQYF. The CDR3 bases are TGCAGTGCTAGAGGGGGGCACGAATACGAGCAGTACTTC. This rearrangement joins TRBV20-1 to TRBJ2-7; possible D gene TRBD1, 6 bases. The V gene's germline CDR1 is DFQATT and CDR2 SNEGSKA (reference sequence). The length of the CDR3 is 13 residues. V lost 1 base and J lost 4, with 11 bases in between.

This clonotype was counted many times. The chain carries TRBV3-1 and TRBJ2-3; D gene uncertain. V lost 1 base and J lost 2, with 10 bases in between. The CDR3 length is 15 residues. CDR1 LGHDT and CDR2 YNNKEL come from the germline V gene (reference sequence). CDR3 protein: CASSQGVSLTDTQYF. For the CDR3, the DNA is TGTGCCAGCAGCCAAGGGGTGTCTCTCACAGATACGCAGTATTTT.

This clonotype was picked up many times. Here the CDR3 DNA reads TGTGCCGGGGGAGGGGTCTACAATGAGCAGTTCTTC. Its translation is CAGGGVYNEQFF. This chain joins TRBV30 and TRBJ2-1; 7 bases are a match to TRBD2. This CDR3 comprises 12 residues. From germline, CDR1 is GTSNPN and CDR2 SVGIG (reference sequence). The V segment lost 8 bases and the J segment 3 bases; nucleotides outside the gene matches: 4.

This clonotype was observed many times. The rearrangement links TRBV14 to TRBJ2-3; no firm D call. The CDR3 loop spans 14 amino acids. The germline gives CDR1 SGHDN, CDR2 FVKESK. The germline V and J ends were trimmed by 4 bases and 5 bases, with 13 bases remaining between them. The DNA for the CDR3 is TGTGCCAGCAGCCTATATCACCCCCTAGATACGCAGTATTTT. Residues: CASSLYHPLDTQYF. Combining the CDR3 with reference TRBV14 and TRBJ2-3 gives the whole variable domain EAGVTQFPSHSVIEKGQTVTLRCDPISGHDNLYWYRRVMGKEIKFLLHFVKESKQDESGMPNNRFLAERTGGTYSTLKVQPAELEDSGVYFCASSLYHPLDTQYFGPGTRLTVL.

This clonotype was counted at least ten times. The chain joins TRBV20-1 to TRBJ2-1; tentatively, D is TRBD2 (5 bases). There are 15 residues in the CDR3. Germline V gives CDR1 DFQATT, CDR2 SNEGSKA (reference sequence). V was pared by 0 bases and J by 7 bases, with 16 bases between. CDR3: CSARETLEDLNEQFF. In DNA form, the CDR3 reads TGCAGTGCTAGAGAGACTCTGGAGGACCTAAATGAGCAGTTCTTC.

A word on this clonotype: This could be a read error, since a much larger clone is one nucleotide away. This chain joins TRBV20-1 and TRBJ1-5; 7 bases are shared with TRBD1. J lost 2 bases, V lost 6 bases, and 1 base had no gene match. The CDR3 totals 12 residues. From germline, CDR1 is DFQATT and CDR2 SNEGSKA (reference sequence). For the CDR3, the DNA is TGCAGTGCCGGACAGGGCAATCAGCCCCAGCATTTT. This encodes CSAGQGNQPQHF.

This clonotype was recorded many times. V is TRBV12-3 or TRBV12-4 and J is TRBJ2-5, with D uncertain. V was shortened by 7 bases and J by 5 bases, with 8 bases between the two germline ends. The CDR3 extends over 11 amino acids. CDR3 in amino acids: CASTLGETQYF. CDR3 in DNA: TGTGCCAGCACTTTGGGGGAGACCCAGTACTTC.

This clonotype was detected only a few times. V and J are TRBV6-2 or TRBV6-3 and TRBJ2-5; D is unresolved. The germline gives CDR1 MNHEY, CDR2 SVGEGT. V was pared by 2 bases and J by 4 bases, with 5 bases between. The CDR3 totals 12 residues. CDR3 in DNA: TGTGCCAGCAGTTACCCTCCAGAGACCCAGTACTTC. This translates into CASSYPPETQYF.

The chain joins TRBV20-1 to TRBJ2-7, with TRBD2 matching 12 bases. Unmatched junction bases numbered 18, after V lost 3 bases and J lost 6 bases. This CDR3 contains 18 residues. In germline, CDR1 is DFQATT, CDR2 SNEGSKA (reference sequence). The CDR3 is CSASAYRTSGKRFGEQYF. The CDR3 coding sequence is TGCAGTGCTAGCGCATACAGGACTAGCGGGAAGAGGTTCGGCGAGCAGTACTTC.

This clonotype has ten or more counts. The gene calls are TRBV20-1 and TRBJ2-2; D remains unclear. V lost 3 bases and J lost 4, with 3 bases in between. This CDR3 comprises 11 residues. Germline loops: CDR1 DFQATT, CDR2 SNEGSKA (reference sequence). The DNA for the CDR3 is TGCAGTGCTAGTCGCACCGGGGAGCTGTTTTTT. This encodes CSASRTGELFF.

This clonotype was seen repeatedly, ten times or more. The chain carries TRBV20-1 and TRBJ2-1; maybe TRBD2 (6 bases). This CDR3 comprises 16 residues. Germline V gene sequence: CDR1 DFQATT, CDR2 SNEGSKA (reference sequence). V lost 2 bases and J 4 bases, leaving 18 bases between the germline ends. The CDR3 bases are TGCAGTGCTAGACTCCCCCTTGGTAGCGGTTACAATGAGCAGTTCTTC. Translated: CSARLPLGSGYNEQFF.

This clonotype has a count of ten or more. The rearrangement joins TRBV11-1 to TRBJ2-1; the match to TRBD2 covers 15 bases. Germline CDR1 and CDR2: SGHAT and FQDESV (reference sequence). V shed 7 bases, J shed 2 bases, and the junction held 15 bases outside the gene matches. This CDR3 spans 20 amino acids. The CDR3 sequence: CASTILPAGTSGRTYNEQFF. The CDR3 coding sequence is TGTGCCAGCACGATCCTCCCAGCCGGGACTAGCGGGAGGACCTACAATGAGCAGTTCTTC.